This paragraph covers one T cell receptor (beta chain) sequence. The antigen is undetermined. Other DNA sequences in the same sample also yield this CDR3. The CDR3 spans 11 residues. V was cut by 6 bases and J by 3 bases, with 3 bases left in between. Germline V lookup: CDR1 SNHLY, CDR2 FYNNEI. The data derive from a study of cytomegalovirus exposure and HLA in healthy donors. Overall study results and limits: Later on, a genetic analysis was performed. It linked a missense variant in DCLRE1C with V- and J-gene trimming of TCR beta.

PCR primers comprised 60 Vbeta and 13 Jbeta primers. Profiling relied on immunoSEQ multiplex PCR, and the TCRdb table lists in-frame clones only, not all of them. The sample has over 150,000 clones, about 79% seen once. Sequencing was carried out using PBMCs. The receptor's source is a girl aged 2 to 10 in good health and CMV-seropositive. J is TRBJ2-1 and V is TRBV2; D gene unclear. CDR3 DNA sequence: TGTGCCAGCAGCAGCTACAATGAGCAGTTCTTC. Translating gives CASSSYNEQFF.